Listed here are 20 T cell receptor beta chains from one sample, sequenced in a study of cytomegalovirus exposure and HLA in healthy donors. Sequenced by immunoSEQ multiplex PCR; TCRdb stores in-frame clones only, minus some. This table holds 150,000 to 200,000 clones, 86% found once. Sequenced sample: PBMCs. The receptors come from a woman between 18 and 30 years old in good health and CMV-seronegative.

The J gene is TRBJ1-2, the V gene TRBV7-8; tentative D call: TRBD1 (6 bases). The CDR3 runs to 15 residues. Trimming took off 0 bases at V and 8 bases at J, with 16 bases between the two ends. Germline loops: CDR1 SGHVS, CDR2 FQNEAQ. CDR3 sequence (DNA): TGTGCCAGCAGCTTAGCGCGGGGGGCTGCACGAGGCTACACCTTC. Its protein product is CASSLARGAARGYTF.

V gene TRBV18 combines with J gene TRBJ1-1; 7 bases line up with TRBD1. Germline CDR1 is KGHSH and CDR2 is LQKENI. V was pared by 3 bases and J by 11 bases, with 12 bases of the junction left unmatched. There are 14 residues in the CDR3. The CDR3 protein is CASSPETGRSFAFF. In DNA form, the CDR3 reads TGTGCCAGCTCACCGGAGACAGGGCGATCGTTTGCTTTCTTT.

The chain uses TRBV25-1 and TRBJ2-7, with 10 bases lining up with TRBD1. Losses at the gene ends were 8 bases for V and 3 bases for J; bases not matched to a gene: 7. Germline assignment: CDR1 MGHDK and CDR2 SYGVNS. The CDR3 runs to 14 residues. The CDR3 DNA is TGTGCCAGCGAATCCGGGACAGGGGACTACGAGCAGTACTTC. This translates into CASESGTGDYEQYF.

V is TRBV19 and J is TRBJ2-7; 8 nucleotides agree with TRBD2. CDR1 is LNHDA and CDR2 is SQIVND in the germline V gene (reference sequence). The CDR3 is 13 residues long. Trimming at V came to 5 bases and at J to 3 bases, leaving 3 bases not matched to a gene. The CDR3 bases are TGTGCCAGTAGTCTCAGCGGGGGCTACGAGCAGTACTTC. Translated, it gives CASSLSGGYEQYF.

This clone was found once. V gene TRBV9 combines with J gene TRBJ2-1, with 10 bases fitting TRBD2. Losses at the gene ends were 0 bases for V and 8 bases for J; bases not matched to a gene: 5. In germline, CDR1 is SGDLS, CDR2 YYNGEE. The CDR3 loop spans 15 amino acids. This CDR3 is CASSVGLAGAHEQFF. CDR3 DNA: TGTGCCAGCAGCGTAGGGCTAGCGGGGGCACATGAGCAGTTCTTC.

The chain carries TRBV7-3 and TRBJ1-6; D unclear. The germline V gene encodes CDR1 SGHTA and CDR2 FQGTGA. Trimming cost V 1 base and J 7 bases, with 11 bases left between them. The CDR3 sequence is 15 residues long. The CDR3 sequence is CASSLRGLGNSPLHF. The CDR3 DNA reads as TGTGCCAGCAGCTTAAGAGGGCTTGGAAATTCACCCCTCCACTTT.

This clone came up a few times. This chain connects TRBV7-2 to TRBJ2-7; no firm D call. The CDR3 length is 13 residues. Per the germline V gene, CDR1 is SGHTA and CDR2 is FQGNSA. The V end was cut by 1 base, the J end by 7 bases, with 11 bases between. The DNA for the CDR3 is TGTGCCAGCAGCTTAGGGTCTAGAGAAGAGCAGTACTTC. It is translated as CASSLGSREEQYF.

The V and J genes are TRBV7-2 and TRBJ2-3, with 8 bases matching TRBD2. In germline, CDR1 is SGHTA, CDR2 FQGNSA. The trim removed 2 bases at V and 4 bases at J, leaving 5 bases unmatched. There are 15 residues in the CDR3. CDR3 sequence (DNA): TGTGCCAGCAGCTTAAACGGGAGGGGCTCAGATACGCAGTATTTT. Its protein product is CASSLNGRGSDTQYF. The full variable domain, its missing parts supplied by reference TRBV7-2 and TRBJ2-3, is GAGVSQSPSNKVTEKGKDVELRCDPISGHTALYWYRQSLGQGLEFLIYFQGNSAPDKSGLPSDRFSAERTGGSVSTLTIQRTQQEDSAVYLCASSLNGRGSDTQYFGPGTRLTVL.

The count of this clone is one. The genes are TRBV9 and TRBJ2-5; D is undetermined. The ends were cut back, 3 bases at V and 0 bases at J, with 9 bases in the middle. Germline lookup yields CDR1 SGDLS and CDR2 YYNGEE. This CDR3 has 14 amino acids. The CDR3: CASSAEMYQETQYF. Here the CDR3 DNA reads TGTGCCAGCAGCGCGGAGATGTACCAAGAGACCCAGTACTTC.

V and J are TRBV6-5 and TRBJ2-5; D not certain. Per germline, CDR1 MNHEY and CDR2 SVGAGI. The CDR3 is 12 amino acids. V lost 10 bases, J lost 0 bases, and 9 bases lay in between. The CDR3 region is CATTLYQETQYF. CDR3 bases: TGTGCCACCACTCTTTACCAAGAGACCCAGTACTTC.

The chain joins TRBV5-4 to TRBJ2-5; TRBD1 aligns across 9 bases. The CDR3 runs 14 residues. Per germline, CDR1 SGHNT and CDR2 YYREEE (reference sequence). Trimming removed 0 bases from V and 9 bases from J; junction bases left unmatched: 6. CDR3 protein: CASSLAGTGWAQYF. CDR3 coding DNA: TGTGCCAGCAGCTTGGCCGGGACAGGGTGGGCCCAGTACTTC.

The chain employs TRBV6-5 and TRBJ1-5; TRBD1 aligns across 7 bases. The V and J ends lost 0 bases and 7 bases, in that order; junction bases with no gene match: 6. The CDR3 has 15 amino acids. Per the germline V gene, CDR1 is MNHEY and CDR2 is SVGAGI. The CDR3 DNA follows: TGTGCCAGCAGTTACTCGTACAGGGGAGGCCAGCCCCAGCATTTT. This gives the protein CASSYSYRGGQPQHF.

This chain links TRBV6-6 with TRBJ1-3, with 8 bases fitting TRBD1. Germline V gene data show CDR1 as MNHNY and CDR2 as SVGAGI (reference sequence). The CDR3 has 15 amino acids. The ends lost 0 bases at V and 7 bases at J; junction bases unmatched: 5. The CDR3 loop is CASSYSTGGMNTIYF. The CDR3 coding sequence is TGTGCCAGCAGTTACTCCACAGGGGGTATGAACACCATATATTTT.

The chain carries TRBV15 and TRBJ2-5; the match to TRBD2 covers 7 bases. The germline V gene encodes CDR1 LNHNV and CDR2 YYDKDF (reference sequence). The CDR3 contains 15 residues. J gave up 3 bases and V 3 bases, and 7 bases lay outside the gene matches. CDR3 DNA sequence: TGTGCCACCAGCAGCGGCGGGGGTCGGGAAGAGACCCAGTACTTC. Its protein is CATSSGGGREETQYF.

The chain combines TRBV18 with TRBJ1-6, with TRBD1 identical over 9 bases. The CDR3 sequence is 16 residues long. Germline-derived CDR1 and CDR2 are KGHSH and LQKENI. V shed 4 bases and J 7 bases; nucleotides not matched to a gene: 8. Here the CDR3 DNA reads TGTGCCAGCTCACGCGAAACCGGGACAGGGAATTCACCCCTCCACTTT. Protein: CASSRETGTGNSPLHF. Combining the CDR3 with reference TRBV18 and TRBJ1-6 gives the whole variable domain NAGVMQNPRHLVRRRGQEARLRCSPMKGHSHVYWYRQLPEEGLKFMVYLQKENIIDESGMPKERFSAEFPKEGPSILRIQQVVRGDSAAYFCASSRETGTGNSPLHFGNGTRLTVT.

This clone has more than one count but fewer than ten. This same CDR3 is encoded by further DNA sequences in the sample. The chain recombines TRBV10-3 with TRBJ1-5; unclear D gene. CDR3 length: 13 residues. Germline V gene lookup returns CDR1 ENHRY and CDR2 SYGVKD. V lost 0 bases, J lost 4 bases, and 4 bases lay in between. In DNA form, the CDR3 reads TGTGCCATCAGTGAGTCTCTTAATCAGCCCCAGCATTTT. It encodes CAISESLNQPQHF.

This chain links TRBV11-3 with TRBJ1-6, with a weak D call TRBD1 (6 bases). The CDR3 sequence is 14 residues long. The germline V and J ends were trimmed by 1 base and 10 bases, with 11 bases remaining between them. In germline, CDR1 is SGHNT, CDR2 YENEEA. This CDR3 reads CASSLGQETSPLHF. CDR3 DNA sequence: TGTGCCAGCAGCTTAGGACAGGAAACCTCACCCCTCCACTTT. Full variable domain (missing parts from reference TRBV11-3 and TRBJ1-6): EAGVVQSPRYKIIEKKQPVAFWCNPISGHNTLYWYLQNLGQGPELLIRYENEEAVDDSQLPKDRFSAERLKGVDSTLKIQPAELGDSAVYLCASSLGQETSPLHFGNGTRLTVT.

CDR3 DNA: TGCGCCAGCAGCCCGGGACAGTATAACTATGGCTACACCTTC. The encoded protein is CASSPGQYNYGYTF. This chain uses TRBV4-1 with TRBJ1-2; 7 nucleotides match TRBD1. The length of the CDR3 is 14 residues. V dropped 4 bases and J dropped 1; count of bases not matched to a gene: 3. Germline V CDR1 and CDR2: MGHRA, YSYEKL.

J is TRBJ2-7 and V is TRBV5-3, with 8 bases matching TRBD2. TRBV5-3 is known as an ORF, though its function is uncertain. The J segment lost 2 bases and the V segment lost 1 base, leaving 8 bases of the junction unmatched. This CDR3 region has 16 residues. CDR3 sequence (DNA): TGTGCCAGAAGCTTGAGGCTAAGCGGGAGCCCCTACGAGCAGTACTTC. Encoded protein: CARSLRLSGSPYEQYF.

This sequence joins TRBV5-1 and TRBJ2-5; TRBD2 agrees at 7 bases. Germline assignment: CDR1 SGHRS and CDR2 YFSETQ. With V trimmed by 5 bases and J by 0 bases, 7 bases remained unmatched. This CDR3 region has 15 residues. CDR3 sequence: CASRPSGTYQETQYF. Written as DNA, the CDR3 is TGCGCCAGCAGACCTAGCGGAACTTACCAAGAGACCCAGTACTTC.